This paragraph covers one TCR beta chain sequence. Its specificity is unknown. In patients chosen for sequencing, flow cytometry had shown CD8+CD57+ cell expansion. Germline V gene sequence: CDR1 SGHVS, CDR2 FNYEAQ. The V gene lost 1 base and the J gene lost 6 bases, with 9 bases spanning the gap. The CDR3 has 13 amino acids. This record belongs to a study of CD8+CD57+ T cells in acquired aplastic anemia. Study context: Each DNA sample taken from sorted CD4+ and CD8+ cells came to around 2.9 ug on average.

Study-wide results and limits: Overlap between patients and controls comprised twenty-nine CD8+ CDR3 sequences.

Profiling that covered TCR beta VDJ and CDR3 relied on genomic DNA as its template. TCRdb reanalysed the reads using MiXCR and keeps one entry per CDR3 protein. Of under 350,000 distinct CDR3 sequences in the sample, approximately 57% are singletons; the top ten hold 1.3%. This receptor was taken from a human donor with aplastic anemia. The rearrangement joins TRBV7-6 to TRBJ1-2; no firm D call. Material: sorted CD4+, CD8+, or CD8+CD57+ T cells (not recorded which) from PBMCs. The CDR3 sequence: CASSLVPTDGYTF. For the CDR3, the DNA is TGTGCCAGCAGCTTAGTACCGACGGATGGCTACACCTTC.